Sequencing of this TCR beta chain was carried out in a study of glioma-infiltrating T cells. General study points: Very few CDR3 sequences were shared between tissue and blood. Above-expected tissue-blood divergence occurred in all gliomas, most in low-grade ones.

Trimming removed 5 bases from V and 0 bases from J; junction bases left unmatched: 6. CDR3 length: 18 residues. The germline gives CDR1 SGHVS, CDR2 FQNEAQ. Using RNA template, CDR3s of TCR alpha and beta were amplified with iRepertoire arm-PCR. One-step reverse transcription and amplification started from roughly 100-400 ng of tissue mRNA or PBMC total RNA. TCRdb re-called the multiplex PCR reads through MiXCR, storing one row per CDR3 protein. The sample carries about 200,000 distinct CDR3 sequences, more than 25% recorded once. This clonotype was found many times. What it recognizes is unknown. This clonotype was obtained from a human donor with low-grade glioma or glioblastoma, undergoing nonglioma brain surgery, or in good health (not recorded which). This chain uses TRBV7-8 with TRBJ2-6, with TRBD1 identical over 11 bases. Sequencing was carried out using glioma tissue, nonneoplastic brain tissue, or PBMCs (not recorded which). The DNA of the CDR3 is TGTGCCAGCAGCCGCTGGACAGGGGGCCTCTCTGGGGCCAACGTCCTGACTTTC. Translating gives CASSRWTGGLSGANVLTF.